This T cell receptor (beta chain) emerged from a study of human T cells and chemical hapten exposure. TCRdb re-called the RACE reads with MiXCR, one entry per CDR3 protein. The sample records approximately 79,000 distinct CDR3 sequences, about 9% being singletons. This sample's time point: healthy volunteer bleed at 6 weeks. Whole blood that had not been fractionated was the source of extracted total RNA. Unmatched junction bases numbered 5, after V lost 4 bases and J lost 4 bases. Germline V gives CDR1 SGHRS, CDR2 YFSETQ. The CDR3 has 13 residues. Sequencing was carried out using whole blood. The rearrangement links TRBV5-1 to TRBJ2-7; 7 nucleotides agree with TRBD2. This receptor was taken from a male donor in good health. Some clones in this sample may be carry-over from other donors' samples. The CDR3 sequence: CASSPSAGYEQYF. Here the CDR3 DNA reads TGCGCCAGCAGCCCATCAGCGGGGTACGAGCAGTACTTC.